One and the same sample provided the 25 T cell receptor beta chains below, sequenced in a study of response to subunit inactivated influenza vaccine. One entry per CDR3 protein results from TCRdb running MiXCR on the RT-PCR reads. The sample carries under 850,000 distinct CDR3 sequences, approximately 18% recorded once. This sample comprised PBMCs from blood, obtained 5 days after vaccination. The receptors derive from a middle-aged man who received an inactivated influenza vaccine.

The genes are TRBV10-1 and TRBJ2-5; 7 bases align to TRBD2. This CDR3 has 14 amino acids. CDR1 is WNHNN and CDR2 is SYGVQD in the germline V gene (reference sequence). J gave up 2 bases and V 2 bases, and 2 bases lay outside the gene matches. CDR3 residues: CASSEGRDQETQYF. The CDR3 region has the DNA TGCGCCAGCAGTGAGGGGAGGGATCAAGAGACCCAGTACTTC.

This clonotype was detected only a few times. The V and J genes are TRBV20-1 and TRBJ1-4, with D perhaps matching TRBD1 (6 bases). The CDR3 is 14 amino acids. The germline V gene encodes CDR1 DFQATT and CDR2 SNEGSKA (reference sequence). Trimming removed 8 bases from V and 4 bases from J, with 17 bases in between. CDR3 coding DNA: TGCAGTACGCCCCTCCGAGGGGGTAATGAAAAACTGTTTTTT. Amino acids: CSTPLRGGNEKLFF.

The chain is built from TRBV2 and TRBJ2-1; 16 bases line up with TRBD2. Trimming cost V 6 bases and J 10 bases; bases outside gene matches: 9. CDR3 length equals 16 residues. Germline V gene lookup returns CDR1 SNHLY and CDR2 FYNNEI. DNA for the CDR3: TGTGCCAGCAGCGGACGCGGGACTAGCGGGGGGGCGGAGCAGTTCTTC. Its protein product is CASSGRGTSGGAEQFF. The entire variable domain, with the rest obtained from reference TRBV2 and TRBJ2-1, is as follows: EPEVTQTPSHQVTQMGQEVILRCVPISNHLYFYWYRQILGQKVEFLVSFYNNEISEKSEIFDDQFSVERPDGSNFTLKIRSTKLEDSAMYFCASSGRGTSGGAEQFFGPGTRLTVL.

The gene calls are TRBV20-1 and TRBJ2-7; 7 positions match TRBD2. Germline CDR1 and CDR2: DFQATT and SNEGSKA (reference sequence). The ends lost 0 bases at V and 2 bases at J; junction bases unmatched: 7. The CDR3 loop spans 15 amino acids. This CDR3 is CSARDPLRGTYEQYF. The CDR3 DNA follows: TGCAGTGCTAGAGATCCCTTGCGGGGGACCTACGAGCAGTACTTC.

This clonotype came up many times. The J gene is TRBJ2-1, the V gene TRBV12-3 or TRBV12-4; 8 positions agree with TRBD2. This CDR3 is 14 amino acids long. V lost 7 bases to trimming and J lost 7 bases; unmatched junction nucleotides: 9. The CDR3, as DNA: TGTGCCAGCACCGCGGGACTAGACTTAAATGAGCAGTTCTTC. Translating gives CASTAGLDLNEQFF.

This clonotype was found a few times. V gene TRBV4-3 combines with J gene TRBJ1-1, with D tentatively TRBD1 (6 bases). Per germline, CDR1 LGHNA and CDR2 YSLEER. This CDR3 is built from 14 residues. V lost 3 bases, J lost 6 bases, and 14 bases lay in between. The CDR3 sequence: CASSQQAGGPEAFF. In nucleotides, the CDR3 is TGCGCCAGCAGCCAGCAGGCTGGGGGGCCTGAAGCTTTCTTT.

V and J are TRBV5-1 and TRBJ2-7; 9 positions agree with TRBD1. The germline CDR1 and CDR2 sequences are SGHRS and YFSETQ. This CDR3 region has 14 residues. V was pared by 3 bases and J by 6 bases, with 7 bases of the junction left unmatched. The CDR3 nucleotides read TGCGCCAGCAGCTGGCGGGACAGGGCTTCCGAGCAGTACTTC. It encodes CASSWRDRASEQYF.

This clonotype came up a few times. This sequence joins TRBV15 and TRBJ2-6; 8 nucleotides line up with TRBD1. CDR3 length equals 18 residues. Germline V gene data show CDR1 as LNHNV and CDR2 as YYDKDF (reference sequence). The J segment lost 0 bases and the V segment lost 3 bases, leaving 7 bases of the junction unmatched. In DNA, the CDR3 is TGTGCCACCAGCAGTGGACAGGGAACAGACTCTGGGGCCAACGTCCTGACTTTC. This gives the protein CATSSGQGTDSGANVLTF. Drawing the rest from reference TRBV15 and TRBJ2-6, the complete variable domain is DAMVIQNPRYQVTQFGKPVTLSCSQTLNHNVMYWYQQKSSQAPKLLFHYYDKDFNNEADTPDNFQSRRPNTSFCFLDIRSPGLGDTAMYLCATSSGQGTDSGANVLTFGAGSRLTVL.

This clonotype showed up many times. In DNA form, the CDR3 reads TGTGCCAGCAGCCAAGAAGGTGCAGCCACCTACGAGCAGTACTTC. Encoded protein: CASSQEGAATYEQYF. The chain carries TRBV4-2 and TRBJ2-7; no firm D call. Deletions cut 0 bases from V and 2 bases from J, with 11 bases between. CDR3 length equals 15 residues. Looked up from germline, CDR1 is LGHNA and CDR2 is YNFKEQ.

The chain carries TRBV6-1 and TRBJ2-7; 8 nucleotides line up with TRBD1. CDR1 and CDR2 (germline): MNHNS, SASEGT. V lost 8 bases to trimming and J lost 6 bases; unmatched junction nucleotides: 12. The CDR3 loop spans 14 amino acids. Here the CDR3 DNA reads TGTGCCAGCGGTAGCAGGGGGCTCCTAGGCGAGCAGTACTTC. It is translated as CASGSRGLLGEQYF.

The chain uses TRBV6-4 and TRBJ2-3; 10 bases match TRBD2. The CDR3 runs to 15 residues. Trimming removed 7 bases from V and 4 bases from J; junction bases left unmatched: 8. The germline V gene encodes CDR1 MRHNA and CDR2 SNTAGT. CDR3 residues: CASISSGRAADTQYF. The CDR3 nucleotides read TGTGCCAGCATCTCTAGCGGGAGAGCGGCAGATACGCAGTATTTT.

The chain couples TRBV4-3 to TRBJ2-6; D ambiguous. V was cut by 0 bases and J by 0 bases, with 6 bases left in between. Germline CDR1 LGHNA, CDR2 YSLEER. There are 16 residues in the CDR3. Here the CDR3 reads CASSQEFSSGANVLTF. Written as DNA, the CDR3 is TGCGCCAGCAGCCAAGAGTTCAGCTCTGGGGCCAACGTCCTGACTTTC.

The chain employs TRBV6-1 and TRBJ2-2; 9 nucleotides match TRBD2. The CDR3 loop spans 16 amino acids. V shed 6 bases, J shed 2 bases, and the junction held 7 bases outside the gene matches. Germline lookup yields CDR1 MNHNS and CDR2 SASEGT. The CDR3 sequence: CASSPSLAGNTGELFF. The CDR3 DNA reads as TGTGCCAGCAGCCCCTCTCTAGCGGGAAACACCGGGGAGCTGTTTTTT.

This clonotype was seen at least ten times. The rearrangement links TRBV20-1 to TRBJ1-2; D call uncertain. Between the trimmed V and J ends, which lost 0 bases and 4 bases, there was a span of 9 bases. Germline CDR1 DFQATT, CDR2 SNEGSKA (reference sequence). The CDR3 consists of 13 residues. The CDR3 region has the DNA TGCAGTGCTAGAGAGAGCATTTCCTATGGCTACACCTTC. Translating gives CSARESISYGYTF.

Only a few counts were recorded for this clonotype. This sequence joins TRBV20-1 and TRBJ1-5, with D possibly matching TRBD1 (6 bases). V lost 0 bases and J 6 bases, leaving 15 bases between the germline ends. The CDR3 totals 15 residues. Germline V gives CDR1 DFQATT, CDR2 SNEGSKA (reference sequence). This chain's CDR3 is CSARDGQGMVQPQHF. The CDR3 DNA reads TGCAGTGCTAGAGATGGTCAGGGGATGGTTCAGCCCCAGCATTTT.

The J gene is TRBJ1-1, the V gene TRBV7-2, with 7 bases fitting TRBD1. The CDR3 spans 13 residues. The V and J ends lost 2 bases and 10 bases, in that order; junction bases with no gene match: 7. Germline values: CDR1 SGHTA, CDR2 FQGNSA. The CDR3 sequence is CASSLYSDRAAFF. The CDR3 coding sequence is TGTGCCAGCAGCTTATACTCCGACAGGGCAGCTTTCTTT. The variable domain in full, with the rest retrieved from reference TRBV7-2 and TRBJ1-1, is GAGVSQSPSNKVTEKGKDVELRCDPISGHTALYWYRQSLGQGLEFLIYFQGNSAPDKSGLPSDRFSAERTGGSVSTLTIQRTQQEDSAVYLCASSLYSDRAAFFGQGTRLTVV.

This clonotype was counted a few times. CDR3 sequence reads: CASSSWTVADTQYF. DNA of the CDR3: TGTGCCAGCAGCTCTTGGACAGTCGCAGATACGCAGTATTTT. The chain links TRBV7-9 to TRBJ2-3; perhaps TRBD1 as D (6 bases). The V and J ends lost 4 bases and 4 bases respectively, with 12 bases between them. Germline assignment: CDR1 SEHNR and CDR2 FQNEAQ (reference sequence). The CDR3 extends over 14 amino acids.

This clonotype appeared a few times. The chain combines TRBV7-9 with TRBJ2-5; D remains ambiguous. V was pared by 5 bases and J by 5 bases, with 12 bases between. Germline V gives CDR1 SEHNR, CDR2 FQNEAQ (reference sequence). This CDR3 region has 13 residues. The CDR3: CASSPWRDETQYF. In nucleotides, the CDR3 is TGTGCCAGCAGCCCGTGGCGAGACGAGACCCAGTACTTC.

A few counts support this clonotype. A clone one base away is much larger, so this may be a read error. This chain joins TRBV7-2 and TRBJ2-3; 7 bases agree with TRBD2. The V and J ends lost 6 bases and 4 bases, in that order; junction bases with no gene match: 1. The germline V gene has CDR1 SGHTA and CDR2 FQGNSA. The CDR3 covers 12 residues. CDR3 sequence (DNA): TGTGCCAGCAGAAGCGGGGCAGATACGCAGTATTTT. This encodes CASRSGADTQYF.

This clonotype showed up just a few times. This CDR3 is CSALLASGTAVYGYTF. The CDR3 DNA sequence: TGCAGCGCTTTACTCGCGTCAGGGACGGCCGTCTATGGCTACACCTTC. The chain couples TRBV29-1 to TRBJ1-2; perhaps TRBD1 as D (5 bases). The V end was cut by 7 bases, the J end by 4 bases, with 25 bases between. Per the germline V gene, CDR1 is SQVTM and CDR2 is ANQGSEA. This CDR3 contains 16 residues. Looking up the rest from reference TRBV29-1 and TRBJ1-2 gives the full variable domain: SAVISQKPSRDICQRGTSLTIQCQVDSQVTMMFWYRQQPGQSLTLIATANQGSEATYESGFVIDKFPISRPNLTFSTLTVSNMSPEDSSIYLCSALLASGTAVYGYTFGSGTRLTVV.

This clonotype was seen more than once but under ten times. V is TRBV4-2 and J is TRBJ2-3, with a possible D match to TRBD2 (5 bases). V lost 4 bases to trimming and J lost 3 bases, with 17 bases between them. The CDR3 runs to 16 residues. From germline, CDR1 is LGHNA and CDR2 YNFKEQ. The CDR3 region has the DNA TGTGCCAGCAGCCCCCTCGGAGCAGGCGGGACAGATACGCAGTATTTT. Its protein is CASSPLGAGGTDTQYF.

V and J are TRBV20-1 and TRBJ2-7, with 8 bases matching TRBD2. The CDR3 runs to 13 residues. Germline loops: CDR1 DFQATT, CDR2 SNEGSKA (reference sequence). The V segment lost 8 bases and the J segment 6 bases; nucleotides outside the gene matches: 12. The CDR3 region has the DNA TGCAGTCTTGGGGGACTAGGAAGGCCCGAGCAGTACTTC. Amino acids: CSLGGLGRPEQYF.

The table lists this clonotype with a few counts. CDR3 amino acids: CASSPPLAGGPDEQFF. The CDR3 nucleotides read TGTGCCAGCAGCCCCCCGCTAGCGGGGGGGCCCGATGAGCAGTTCTTC. V is TRBV3-1 and J is TRBJ2-1, with 12 positions matching TRBD2. Germline V gene lookup returns CDR1 LGHDT and CDR2 YNNKEL (reference sequence). CDR3 length equals 16 residues. The ends lost 4 bases at V and 8 bases at J; junction bases unmatched: 9.

This chain links TRBV6-5 with TRBJ2-5, with 9 bases fitting TRBD1. J gave up 5 bases and V 1 base, and 5 bases lay outside the gene matches. From germline, CDR1 is MNHEY and CDR2 SVGAGI. The CDR3 totals 15 residues. The DNA for the CDR3 is TGTGCCAGCAGTTACTTTTCCGGGACAGGGGAGACCCAGTACTTC. Encoded protein: CASSYFSGTGETQYF.

The chain employs TRBV7-9 and TRBJ2-3; D may be TRBD1 (5 bases). The CDR3 is 14 residues long. In germline, CDR1 is SEHNR, CDR2 FQNEAQ (reference sequence). The V and J ends lost 2 bases and 2 bases respectively, with 8 bases between them. The CDR3 loop reads CASSLQQDTDTQYF. CDR3 sequence (DNA): TGTGCCAGCAGCTTACAACAGGACACAGATACGCAGTATTTT.